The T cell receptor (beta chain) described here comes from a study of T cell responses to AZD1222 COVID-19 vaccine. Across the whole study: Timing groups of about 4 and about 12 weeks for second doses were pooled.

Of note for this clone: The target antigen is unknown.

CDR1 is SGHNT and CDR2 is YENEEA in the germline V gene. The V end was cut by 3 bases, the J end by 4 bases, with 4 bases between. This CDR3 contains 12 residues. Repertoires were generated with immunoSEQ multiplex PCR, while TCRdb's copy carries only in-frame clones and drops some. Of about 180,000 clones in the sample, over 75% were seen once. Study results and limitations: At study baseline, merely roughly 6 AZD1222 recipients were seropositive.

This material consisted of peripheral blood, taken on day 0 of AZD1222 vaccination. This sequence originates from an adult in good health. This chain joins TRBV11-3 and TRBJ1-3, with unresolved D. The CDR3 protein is CASSLEGNTIYF. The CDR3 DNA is TGTGCCAGCAGCTTGGAAGGAAACACCATATATTTT.